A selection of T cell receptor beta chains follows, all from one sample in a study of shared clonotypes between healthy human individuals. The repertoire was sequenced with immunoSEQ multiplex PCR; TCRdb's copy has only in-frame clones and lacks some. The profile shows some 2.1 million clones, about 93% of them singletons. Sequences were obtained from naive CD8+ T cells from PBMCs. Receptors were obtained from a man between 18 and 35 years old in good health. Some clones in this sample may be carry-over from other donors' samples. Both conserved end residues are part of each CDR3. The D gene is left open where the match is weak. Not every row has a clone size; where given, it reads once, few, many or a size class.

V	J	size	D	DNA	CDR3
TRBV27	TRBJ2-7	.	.	TGTGCCAGCAGTTTGCAAGGCTCCTTCTGGGGCTACGAGCAGTACTTC	CASSLQGSFWGYEQYF
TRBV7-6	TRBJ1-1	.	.	TGTGCCAGCAGCTTCGGGACGAACACTGAAGCTTTCTTT	CASSFGTNTEAFF
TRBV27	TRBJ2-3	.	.	TGTGCCAGCAGTTTACGTTATCCAGTCCCTAGCACAGATACGCAGTATTTT	CASSLRYPVPSTDTQYF
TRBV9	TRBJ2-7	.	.	TGTGCCAGCAGCCCCAGTGGTAGTGGACAAAGCTACGAGCAGTACTTC	CASSPSGSGQSYEQYF
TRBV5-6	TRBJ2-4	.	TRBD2	TGTGCCAGCAGCGATACTAGCGGGGCCCAGTACTTC	CASSDTSGAQYF
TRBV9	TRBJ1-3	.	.	TGTGCCAGCAGCGACCGGGACCGCTCTGGAAACACCATATATTTT	CASSDRDRSGNTIYF
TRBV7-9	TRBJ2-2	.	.	TGTGCCCCCGGCGGGGAGCTGTTTTTT	CAPGGELFF
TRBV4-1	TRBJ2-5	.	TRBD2	TGCGCCAGCAGCCACACTAGCGGGGGCCAAGAGACCCAGTACTTC	CASSHTSGGQETQYF
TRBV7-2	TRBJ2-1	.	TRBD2	TGTGCCAGCAGCTCAGGACTAGCGGGATCCTACAATGAGCAGTTCTTC	CASSSGLAGSYNEQFF
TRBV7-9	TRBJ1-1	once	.	TGTGCCAGCAGCTTGGAACCCACAAGATTCGGGAACACTGAAGCTTTCTTT	CASSLEPTRFGNTEAFF
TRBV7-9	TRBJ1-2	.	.	TGTGCCAGCAGCTCCCAACCCCGGACAGATGGCTACACCTTC	CASSSQPRTDGYTF
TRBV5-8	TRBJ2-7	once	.	TGTGCCAGCAGCTCCCGGGACGGATTCGTTGGGTACGAGCAGTACTTC	CASSSRDGFVGYEQYF
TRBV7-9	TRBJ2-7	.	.	TGTGCCAGCAGCTTAGGGAGTAACGAGCAGTACTTC	CASSLGSNEQYF
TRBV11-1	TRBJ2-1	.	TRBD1	TGTGCCAGCAGCTTAGCGGACAGGGCCGTTGTGCAGTTCTTC	CASSLADRAVVQFF
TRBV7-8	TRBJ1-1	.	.	TGTGCCAGCAGCTTAGTTCCGGGGGCTCGGACTGAAGCTTTCTTT	CASSLVPGARTEAFF
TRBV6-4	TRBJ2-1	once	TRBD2	TGTGCCAGCAGTGAACTAGCGGGACTCGACAATGAGCAGTTCTTC	CASSELAGLDNEQFF
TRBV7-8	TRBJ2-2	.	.	TGTGCCAGCAGCGCAAACAGGGTCGGGGAGCTGTTTTTT	CASSANRVGELFF
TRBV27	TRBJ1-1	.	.	TGTGCCAGCGGCATTGATCTGAACACTGAAGCTTTCTTT	CASGIDLNTEAFF
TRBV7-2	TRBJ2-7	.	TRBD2	TGTGCCAGCAGCCCCGGACTAGCGGAGACCTACGAGCAGTACTTC	CASSPGLAETYEQYF
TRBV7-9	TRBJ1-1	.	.	TGTGCCAGCAGAAATCTCGGGGGTACTGAAGCTTTCTTT	CASRNLGGTEAFF
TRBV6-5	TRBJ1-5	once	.	TGTGCCAGCAGCTCTATAGGGGGGGCTAGACAGCCCCAGCATTTT	CASSSIGGARQPQHF
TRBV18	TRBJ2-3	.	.	TGTGCCAGCTCACCGGTATCCCCCACAGATACGCAGTATTTT	CASSPVSPTDTQYF
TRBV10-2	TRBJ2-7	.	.	TGCGCCAGCAGGGGACAGGGAGCGGGGGTCTACGAGCAGTACTTC	CASRGQGAGVYEQYF
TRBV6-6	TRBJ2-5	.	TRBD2	TGTGCCAGCCGCCCGGGACTAGCGGGAACCCAAGAGACCCAGTACTTC	CASRPGLAGTQETQYF
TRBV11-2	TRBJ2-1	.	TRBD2	TGTGCCAGCAGCCTGACTAGCGGGTCCCTTAATGAGCAGTTCTTC	CASSLTSGSLNEQFF
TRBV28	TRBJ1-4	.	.	TGTGCCAGCAGTTCAGGGGCTCAGGATGAAAAACTGTTTTTT	CASSSGAQDEKLFF
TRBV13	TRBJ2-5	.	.	TGTGCCAGCAGCCGGAGGTGGGAGACCCAGTACTTC	CASSRRWETQYF
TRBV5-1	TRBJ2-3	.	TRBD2	TGCGCCAGCAGCATGACTAGCGGGTGGGGCACAGATACGCAGTATTTT	CASSMTSGWGTDTQYF
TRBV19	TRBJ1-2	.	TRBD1	TGTGCCAGTAGTCGCGACAGGGAGGGGAACTATGGCTACACCTTC	CASSRDREGNYGYTF
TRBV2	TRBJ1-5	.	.	TGTGCCAGCACCCCACGGGATAGCAATCAGCCCCAGCATTTT	CASTPRDSNQPQHF
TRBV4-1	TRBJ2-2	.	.	TGCGCCAGCAGCCGCGACTACCCCAGGGACTTCATGAACACCGGGGAGCTGTTTTTT	CASSRDYPRDFMNTGELFF
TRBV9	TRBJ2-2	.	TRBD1	TGTGCCAGCAGGCCGGGACAGGGGGTTTCTGGGGAGCTGTTTTTT	CASRPGQGVSGELFF
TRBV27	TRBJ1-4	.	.	TGTGCCAGCAGTACTACAGGGAGTAATGAAAAACTGTTTTTT	CASSTTGSNEKLFF
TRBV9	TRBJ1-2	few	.	TGTGCCAGCAGCCTCACAGGTTCCTATGGCTACACCTTC	CASSLTGSYGYTF
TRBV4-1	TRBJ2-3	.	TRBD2	TGCGCCAGCAGCTACGTTAGCGGGAGGGGAGTAGCAGATACGCAGTATTTT	CASSYVSGRGVADTQYF
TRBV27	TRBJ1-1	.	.	TGTGCCAGCAGTCCACACGGCACTGAAGCTTTCTTT	CASSPHGTEAFF
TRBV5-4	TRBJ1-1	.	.	TGTGCCAGCAGCCCAGGCGGGGGACCCCCTGAAGCTTTCTTT	CASSPGGGPPEAFF